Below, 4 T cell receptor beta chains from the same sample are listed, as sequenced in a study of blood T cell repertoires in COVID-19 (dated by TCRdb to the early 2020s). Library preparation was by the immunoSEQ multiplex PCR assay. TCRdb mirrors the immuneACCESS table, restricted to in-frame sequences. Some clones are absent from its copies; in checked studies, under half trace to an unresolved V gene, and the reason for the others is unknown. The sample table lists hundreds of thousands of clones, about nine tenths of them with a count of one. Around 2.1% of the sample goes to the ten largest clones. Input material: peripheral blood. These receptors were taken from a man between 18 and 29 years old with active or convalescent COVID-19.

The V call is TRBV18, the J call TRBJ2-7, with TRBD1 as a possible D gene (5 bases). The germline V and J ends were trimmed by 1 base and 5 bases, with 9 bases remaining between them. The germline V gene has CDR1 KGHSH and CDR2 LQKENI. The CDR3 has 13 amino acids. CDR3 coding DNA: TGTGCCAGCTCACCACTAGGGGTGCACGAGCAGTACTTC. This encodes CASSPLGVHEQYF.

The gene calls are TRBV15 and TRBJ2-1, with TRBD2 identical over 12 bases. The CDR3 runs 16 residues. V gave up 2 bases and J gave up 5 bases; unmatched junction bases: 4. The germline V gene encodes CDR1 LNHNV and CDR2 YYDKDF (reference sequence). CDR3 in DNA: TGTGCCACCAGCAGATTGCTAGCGGGGGGGCACAATGAGCAGTTCTTC. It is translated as CATSRLLAGGHNEQFF. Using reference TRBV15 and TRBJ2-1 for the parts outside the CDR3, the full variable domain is DAMVIQNPRYQVTQFGKPVTLSCSQTLNHNVMYWYQQKSSQAPKLLFHYYDKDFNNEADTPDNFQSRRPNTSFCFLDIRSPGLGDTAMYLCATSRLLAGGHNEQFFGPGTRLTVL.

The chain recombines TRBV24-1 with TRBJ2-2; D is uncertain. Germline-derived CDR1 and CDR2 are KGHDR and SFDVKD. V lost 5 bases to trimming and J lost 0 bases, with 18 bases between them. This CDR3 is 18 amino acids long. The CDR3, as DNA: TGTGCCACCAGTGCCCCACCCGGGTACATCCCGAACACCGGGGAGCTGTTTTTT. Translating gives CATSAPPGYIPNTGELFF.

The CDR3 is CASSQDDRGFRGYTF. CDR3 coding DNA: TGCGCCAGCAGCCAAGATGACAGGGGATTTCGGGGCTACACCTTC. The V and J genes are TRBV4-1 and TRBJ1-2; 8 bases match TRBD1. The CDR3 covers 15 residues. Germline-derived CDR1 and CDR2 are MGHRA and YSYEKL. J was trimmed by 8 bases and V by 0 bases; bases with no gene match: 8.